The T cell receptor beta chain under discussion was sequenced for a study of shared clonotypes between healthy human individuals. At the level of the study: CD4 naive and memory got three plates each, CD8 naive two, CD8 memory one. Study-wide findings and caveats: Read depth was anticipated to influence clonotype sharing among donors. Memory subsets generally showed lower estimated richness than naive subsets.

CD8 cells regarded as naive lacked CD45RO, were positively chosen for CCR7, and omitted terminally differentiated effector memory CD45RA+ cells. The V and J ends lost 3 bases and 4 bases respectively, with 13 bases between them. The CDR3 is 14 amino acids. Germline V gene lookup returns CDR1 MGHDK and CDR2 SYGVNS. For this clone: Its target is not known.

Profiling relied on immunoSEQ multiplex PCR, and the TCRdb table lists in-frame clones only, not all of them. The repertoire consists of about 2.1 million clones, with about 92% occurring once and the leading ten covering 1.5% to 2%. This sequence joins TRBV25-1 and TRBJ2-7, with no clear D. The sample consisted of naive CD8+ T cells from PBMCs. This TCR derives from a man in his late teens or twenties in good health. Some clones in this sample may be carry-over from other donors' samples. This chain's CDR3 is CASSDSRNPYEQYF. The CDR3, as DNA: TGTGCCAGCAGTGATAGCCGGAACCCATACGAGCAGTACTTC.